A single sample gave rise to the 24 T cell receptor beta chains below, sequenced in a study of blood T cells in healthy people across ages. Then a second PCR, running roughly 7 to 11 cycles, was carried out with a sample-barcoded 5' primer and a J-beta primer mix. TCRdb re-called the 5' RACE reads through MiXCR, storing one row per CDR3 protein. Of hundreds of thousands of distinct CDR3 sequences in the sample, 32% were seen once. Sequences were obtained from blood. These receptors were taken from a woman of 80 years or more in good health.

V usage is TRBV5-4 and J usage is TRBJ1-2; D call uncertain. This CDR3 spans 12 amino acids. CDR1 is SGHNT and CDR2 is YYREEE in the germline V gene (reference sequence). The V end lost 1 base, the J end lost 10 bases, and 11 bases lay between the germline ends. CDR3 sequence reads: CASSLNMADYTF. The DNA for the CDR3 is TGTGCCAGCAGCTTGAACATGGCTGACTACACCTTC.

CDR3 in DNA: TGCGCCAGCAGCTTGGGTTTCTCGGACAGATCGACCCAGTACTTC. Translated: CASSLGFSDRSTQYF. V usage is TRBV5-1 and J usage is TRBJ2-5; D perhaps matches TRBD1 (6 bases). Deletions cut 0 bases from V and 7 bases from J, with 16 bases between. The CDR3 is made up of 15 amino acids. Per germline, CDR1 SGHRS and CDR2 YFSETQ. Filled out from reference TRBV5-1 and TRBJ2-5, the complete variable domain reads KAGVTQTPRYLIKTRGQQVTLSCSPISGHRSVSWYQQTPGQGLQFLFEYFSETQRNKGNFPGRFSGRQFSNSRSEMNVSTLELGDSALYLCASSLGFSDRSTQYFGPGTRLLVL.

Details on this clonotype: Given a much more abundant clone one base away, this may be a read error. The J gene is TRBJ2-3, the V gene TRBV12-3 or TRBV12-4; D perhaps matches TRBD1 (6 bases). The CDR3 consists of 15 residues. Written as DNA, the CDR3 is TGTGCCAGCAGTTTCCCGACAGGAAACTCAGATGCGCAGTATTTT. Its protein product is CASSFPTGNSDAQYF.

This chain uses TRBV6-2 or TRBV6-3 with TRBJ1-2, with D tentatively TRBD1 (6 bases). CDR1 and CDR2 (germline): MNHEY, SVGEGT. This CDR3 is built from 14 residues. V was pared by 6 bases and J by 6 bases, with 17 bases between. The CDR3 sequence is CASRGTGDKNGYTF. In DNA, the CDR3 is TGTGCCAGCAGGGGGACCGGGGACAAAAATGGCTACACCTTC.

This clonotype was found many times. The chain carries TRBV4-1 and TRBJ2-1; perhaps TRBD1 as D (6 bases). Germline-derived CDR1 and CDR2 are MGHRA and YSYEKL. This CDR3 comprises 15 residues. V lost 0 bases to trimming and J lost 6 bases, with 12 bases between them. The CDR3 sequence: CASSQESGRGNEQFF. CDR3 coding DNA: TGCGCCAGCAGCCAAGAATCGGGCAGGGGCAATGAGCAGTTCTTC.

A few counts support this clonotype. Possible read error: a much larger clone is one base away. This rearrangement joins TRBV6-1 to TRBJ2-7; D possibly corresponds to TRBD1 (6 bases). Per the germline V gene, CDR1 is MNHNS and CDR2 is SASEGT. The CDR3 is 12 residues long. The ends were cut back, 6 bases at V and 7 bases at J, with 13 bases in the middle. The CDR3 nucleotides are TGTGCCAGCAGGGGGAACAGGGTTGAGCAGTACTTC. This codes for CASRGNRVEQYF.

This clonotype was detected many times. The V gene is TRBV29-1, the J gene TRBJ2-1; no clear D. The CDR3 is 10 amino acids. Germline V lookup: CDR1 SQVTM, CDR2 ANQGSEA. Trimming took off 4 bases at V and 4 bases at J, with 2 bases between the two ends. CDR3: CSVGYNEQFF. DNA of the CDR3: TGCAGCGTTGGTTACAATGAGCAGTTCTTC.

There are many counts of this clonotype. The chain is built from TRBV6-1 and TRBJ2-3; 8 positions match TRBD2. Looked up from germline, CDR1 is MNHNS and CDR2 is SASEGT. The CDR3 has 15 residues. J gave up 7 bases and V 0 bases, and 6 bases lay outside the gene matches. CDR3 DNA: TGTGCCAGCAGTGAAGCAGGCGGGGGGTGGAATACGCAGTATTTT. This sequence encodes CASSEAGGGWNTQYF.

With regard to this clonotype: A much larger clone sits a single nucleotide away, making a read error possible. The CDR3 protein is CASNSGTGVNSLLHF. The CDR3 nucleotides read TGTGCCAGCAACTCCGGGACAGGGGTTAATTCACTCCTCCACTTT. V and J are TRBV7-3 and TRBJ1-6, with 10 bases fitting TRBD1. Germline values: CDR1 SGHTA, CDR2 FQGTGA. CDR3 size: 15 residues.

This clonotype was recorded many times. The V and J genes are TRBV4-3 and TRBJ1-1; TRBD1 is a possible D gene (5 bases). This CDR3 contains 16 residues. Trimming removed 1 base from V and 2 bases from J, with 14 bases in between. Germline CDR1 and CDR2: LGHNA and YSLEER. The CDR3 sequence: CASSQAGTDINTEAFF. The CDR3 nucleotides are TGCGCCAGCAGCCAAGCCGGGACGGACATTAACACTGAAGCTTTCTTT.

The table lists this clonotype with many counts. A much larger clonotype is one base distant, so this may be a read error. The chain joins TRBV7-2 to TRBJ2-7; no firm D call. Germline assignment: CDR1 SGHTA and CDR2 FQGNSA. V was clipped by 2 bases and J by 2 bases, with 4 bases between them. The CDR3 extends over 12 amino acids. CDR3 in amino acids: CASSLFTYEQYF. The CDR3 DNA reads as TGTGCCAGCAGCTTATTCACCTACGAGCAGTACTTC.

A note on this clonotype: A much larger clone sits a single nucleotide away, making a read error possible. This chain links TRBV20-1 with TRBJ2-5, with 12 bases fitting TRBD2. V trimming: 5 bases; J trimming: 11 bases; junction bases outside the gene matches: 18. Germline V gives CDR1 DFQATT, CDR2 SNEGSKA (reference sequence). The CDR3 runs 16 residues. The CDR3 sequence is CSAPGGLAGIPNEQYF. The CDR3 coding sequence is TGCAGTGCTCCTGGAGGACTAGCGGGAATCCCCAATGAGCAGTACTTC.

The V and J genes are TRBV20-1 and TRBJ2-5; TRBD2 matches 8 bases. The DNA end is a closer match to TRBJ2-7, so the J assignment may be wrong. The CDR3 length is 13 residues. The germline V gene encodes CDR1 DFQATT and CDR2 SNEGSKA (reference sequence). CDR3 amino acids: CSAPVAGKDEQYF. The CDR3 bases are TGCAGTGCACCTGTAGCGGGGAAGGACGAGCAGTACTTC.

This clonotype was recorded at least ten times. V gene TRBV20-1 combines with J gene TRBJ1-5, with TRBD1 as a possible D gene (5 bases). The germline V gene encodes CDR1 DFQATT and CDR2 SNEGSKA (reference sequence). The CDR3 is 13 amino acids. Trimming removed 7 bases at V and 8 bases at J, with 18 bases between. The CDR3 reads CSGRGAGVKPQHF. CDR3 nucleotides: TGCAGTGGGAGGGGAGCGGGAGTGAAGCCCCAGCATTTT.

This clonotype was counted ten times or more. The rearrangement joins TRBV7-2 to TRBJ2-5; D possibly corresponds to TRBD2 (5 bases). This CDR3 has 16 residues. V lost 1 base and J 7 bases, leaving 19 bases between the germline ends. CDR1 is SGHTA, CDR2 FQGNSA, per germline. This CDR3 reads CASSLEPGVGIGTQYF. The CDR3 coding sequence is TGTGCCAGCAGCTTAGAACCCGGGGTAGGGATCGGGACCCAGTACTTC.

This clonotype was counted at least ten times. A much larger clone sits a single nucleotide away, making a read error possible. This sequence joins TRBV4-1 and TRBJ2-7, with 8 bases identical to TRBD2. The CDR3 runs to 14 residues. The germline V gene has CDR1 MGHRA and CDR2 YSYEKL. The V segment lost 4 bases and the J segment 4 bases; nucleotides outside the gene matches: 6. CDR3 in amino acids: CASSLPGGWYEQYF. The CDR3 region has the DNA TGCGCCAGCAGCCTTCCGGGGGGGTGGTACGAGCAGTACTTC.

A few counts support this clonotype. V usage is TRBV2 and J usage is TRBJ2-5; D uncertain. With 0 bases removed from V and 0 bases from J, the gap between germline ends came to 11 bases. Per the germline V gene, CDR1 is SNHLY and CDR2 is FYNNEI. The CDR3 covers 16 residues. CDR3: CASSEAPFGDQETQYF. DNA of the CDR3: TGTGCCAGCAGTGAAGCCCCTTTCGGAGACCAAGAGACCCAGTACTTC.

A few counts support this clonotype. One base away lies a much larger clone, so this may be a sequencing read error. The chain has TRBV6-1 and TRBJ2-2; 9 bases are a match to TRBD1. CDR1 and CDR2 from the germline V gene are MNHNS and SASEGT. This CDR3 is built from 16 residues. CDR3 nucleotides: TGTGCCAGCAGGGGGACGGACAGGGGCAACACCAGGGAGCTGTTTTTT. It encodes CASRGTDRGNTRELFF.

This clonotype was recorded many times. The CDR3 loop reads CASSLSGLGGETQYF. The CDR3 DNA reads TGTGCCAGCAGCCTGTCGGGACTAGGGGGAGAGACCCAGTACTTC. V is TRBV9 and J is TRBJ2-5, with 8 bases lining up with TRBD2. V was pared by 4 bases and J by 4 bases, with 9 bases of the junction left unmatched. The CDR3 totals 15 residues. Germline CDR1 and CDR2: SGDLS and YYNGEE.

V and J are TRBV20-1 and TRBJ2-1; a possible D gene is TRBD1 (6 bases). Near its end, the DNA agrees better with TRBJ2-7, so the J call may be wrong. The CDR3 consists of 17 residues. Germline assignment: CDR1 DFQATT and CDR2 SNEGSKA (reference sequence). CDR3 sequence: CSARDGGRGSSYNEQYF. Here the CDR3 DNA reads TGCAGTGCTAGAGATGGAGGCAGGGGAAGCTCCTACAATGAGCAGTACTTC.

This clonotype has a handful of counts. V gene TRBV20-1 combines with J gene TRBJ2-7; D may be TRBD2 (6 bases). V was cut by 3 bases and J by 5 bases, with 17 bases left in between. The germline V gene encodes CDR1 DFQATT and CDR2 SNEGSKA (reference sequence). The CDR3 spans 14 residues. In nucleotides, the CDR3 is TGCAGTGCTAGTACCGTGGAGGGAAGCCACGAGCAGTACTTC. Translating it yields CSASTVEGSHEQYF.

At least ten counts were recorded for this clonotype. A read error may be the cause here, since a much bigger clone is one base away. This chain uses TRBV9 with TRBJ2-1; 7 nucleotides agree with TRBD2. The J call may be incorrect, as the DNA end agrees better with TRBJ2-7. This CDR3 has 16 amino acids. Germline CDR1 SGDLS, CDR2 YYNGEE. CDR3 sequence: CASSVAAGSSYNEQYF. The CDR3 DNA reads as TGTGCCAGCAGCGTAGCAGCGGGGAGCTCCTACAATGAGCAGTACTTC.

This clonotype was counted many times. The rearrangement links TRBV14 to TRBJ1-2; D is unresolved. Trimming stripped 0 bases from V and 4 bases from J, with 3 bases between. The CDR3 spans 12 residues. Per germline, CDR1 SGHDN and CDR2 FVKESK. The CDR3 sequence: CASSQEVYGYTF. The CDR3 DNA reads TGTGCCAGCAGCCAAGAGGTCTATGGCTACACCTTC.

The table lists this clonotype with many counts. J is TRBJ2-5 and V is TRBV20-1; 7 bases agree with TRBD1. After removal of 1 base from V and 0 bases from J, the junction contained 17 bases not matched to a gene. Per germline, CDR1 DFQATT and CDR2 SNEGSKA (reference sequence). This CDR3 is 19 amino acids long. Here the CDR3 reads CSARGRDSEKTWYQETQYF. The CDR3 coding sequence is TGCAGTGCTAGAGGACGGGACAGCGAAAAGACCTGGTACCAAGAGACCCAGTACTTC.